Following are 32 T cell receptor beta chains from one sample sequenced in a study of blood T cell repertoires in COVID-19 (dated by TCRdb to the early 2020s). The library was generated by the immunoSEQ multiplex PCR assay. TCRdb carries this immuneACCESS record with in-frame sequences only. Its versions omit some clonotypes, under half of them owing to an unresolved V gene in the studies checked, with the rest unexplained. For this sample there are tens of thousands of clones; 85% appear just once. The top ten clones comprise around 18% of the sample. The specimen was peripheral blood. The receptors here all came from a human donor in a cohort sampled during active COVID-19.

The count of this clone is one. CDR3 sequence: CATSPGTGRGTDTQYF. The DNA of the CDR3 is TGTGCCACCAGTCCCGGGACAGGGAGGGGAACAGATACGCAGTATTTT. The chain is built from TRBV5-4 and TRBJ2-3, with 9 bases identical to TRBD1. V was clipped by 9 bases and J by 3 bases; unmatched bases: 14. There are 16 residues in the CDR3. Germline V CDR1 and CDR2: SGHNT, YYREEE (reference sequence). The variable domain in full, with the rest retrieved from reference TRBV5-4 and TRBJ2-3, is ETGVTQSPTHLIKTRGQQVTLRCSSQSGHNTVSWYQQALGQGPQFIFQYYREEENGRGNFPPRFSGLQFPNYSSELNVNALELDDSALYLCATSPGTGRGTDTQYFGPGTRLTVL.

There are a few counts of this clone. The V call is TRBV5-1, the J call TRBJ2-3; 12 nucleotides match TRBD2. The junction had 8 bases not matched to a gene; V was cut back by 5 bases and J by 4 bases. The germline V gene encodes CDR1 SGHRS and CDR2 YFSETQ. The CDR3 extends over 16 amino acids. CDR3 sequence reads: CASSHPSGGVPDTQYF. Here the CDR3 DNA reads TGCGCCAGCAGTCATCCTAGCGGGGGGGTACCAGATACGCAGTATTTT.

The CDR3 region has the DNA TGTGCCAGCAGCTTAGCCGTGGCAGGGGACACTGAAGCTTTCTTT. Protein sequence: CASSLAVAGDTEAFF. J is TRBJ1-1 and V is TRBV7-9; maybe TRBD1 (6 bases). The germline gives CDR1 SEHNR, CDR2 FQNEAQ (reference sequence). CDR3 length: 15 residues. Trimming left V 0 bases short and J 3 bases short, with 11 bases between.

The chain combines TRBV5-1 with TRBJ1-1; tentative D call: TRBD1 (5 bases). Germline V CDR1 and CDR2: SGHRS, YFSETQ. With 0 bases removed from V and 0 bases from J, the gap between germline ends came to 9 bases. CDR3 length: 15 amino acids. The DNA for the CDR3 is TGCGCCAGCAGCTTGGCCGCAGGGATGAACACTGAAGCTTTCTTT. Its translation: CASSLAAGMNTEAFF.

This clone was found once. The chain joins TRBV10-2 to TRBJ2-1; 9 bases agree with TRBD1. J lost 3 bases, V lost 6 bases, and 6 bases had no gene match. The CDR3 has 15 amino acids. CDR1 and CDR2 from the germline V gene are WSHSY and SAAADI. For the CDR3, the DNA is TGCGCCAGCAGGGATGGGACAGGGAACTACAATGAGCAGTTCTTC. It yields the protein CASRDGTGNYNEQFF.

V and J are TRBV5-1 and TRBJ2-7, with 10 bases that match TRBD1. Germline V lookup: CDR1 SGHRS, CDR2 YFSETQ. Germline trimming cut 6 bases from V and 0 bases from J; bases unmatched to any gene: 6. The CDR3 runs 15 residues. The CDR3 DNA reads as TGCGCCAGCACCACCCGGGACAGGGGCTCCTACGAGCAGTACTTC. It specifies CASTTRDRGSYEQYF.

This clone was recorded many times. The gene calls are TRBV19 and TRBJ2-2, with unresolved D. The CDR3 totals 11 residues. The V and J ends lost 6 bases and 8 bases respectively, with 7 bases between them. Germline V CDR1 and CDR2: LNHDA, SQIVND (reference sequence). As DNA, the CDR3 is TGTGCCAGTAGACAGTTTGGGGAGCTGTTTTTT. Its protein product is CASRQFGELFF.

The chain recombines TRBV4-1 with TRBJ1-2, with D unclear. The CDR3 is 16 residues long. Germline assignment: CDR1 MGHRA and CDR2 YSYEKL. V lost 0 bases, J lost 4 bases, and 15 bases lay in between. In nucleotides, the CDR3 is TGCGCCAGCAGCCAAGATGGCGGGTTCCGGCTCTATGGCTACACCTTC. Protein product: CASSQDGGFRLYGYTF.

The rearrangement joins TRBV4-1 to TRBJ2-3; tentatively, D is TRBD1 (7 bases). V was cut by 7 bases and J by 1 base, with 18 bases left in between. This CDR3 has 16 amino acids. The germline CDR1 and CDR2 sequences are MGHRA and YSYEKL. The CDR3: CASTLVEGAGTDTQYF. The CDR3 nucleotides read TGCGCCAGCACCCTAGTGGAGGGGGCGGGCACAGATACGCAGTATTTT.

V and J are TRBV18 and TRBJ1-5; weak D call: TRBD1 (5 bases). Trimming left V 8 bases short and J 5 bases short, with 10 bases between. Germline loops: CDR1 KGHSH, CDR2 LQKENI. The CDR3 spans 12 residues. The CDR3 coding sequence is TGTGCCAGCAGGTCGGGGGATCAGCCCCAGCATTTT. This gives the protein CASRSGDQPQHF.

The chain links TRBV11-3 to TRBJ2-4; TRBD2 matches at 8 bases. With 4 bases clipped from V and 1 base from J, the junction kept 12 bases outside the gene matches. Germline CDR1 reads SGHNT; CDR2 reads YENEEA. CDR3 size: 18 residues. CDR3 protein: CASSSRVGGAPAKNIQYF. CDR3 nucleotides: TGTGCCAGCAGCTCCCGGGTCGGGGGGGCCCCCGCCAAAAACATTCAGTACTTC.

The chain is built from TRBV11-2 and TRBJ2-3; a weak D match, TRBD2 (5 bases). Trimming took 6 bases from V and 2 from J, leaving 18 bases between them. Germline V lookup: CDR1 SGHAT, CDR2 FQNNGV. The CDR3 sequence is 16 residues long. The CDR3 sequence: CASRLPWTPFTDTQYF. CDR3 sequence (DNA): TGTGCCAGCAGGCTACCCTGGACTCCCTTCACAGATACGCAGTATTTT.

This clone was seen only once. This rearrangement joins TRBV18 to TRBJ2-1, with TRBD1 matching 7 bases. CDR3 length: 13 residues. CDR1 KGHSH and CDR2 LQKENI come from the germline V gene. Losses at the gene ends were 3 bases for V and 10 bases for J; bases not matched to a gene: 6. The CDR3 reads CASSPPDRREQFF. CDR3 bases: TGTGCCAGCTCACCTCCGGACAGGAGAGAGCAGTTCTTC. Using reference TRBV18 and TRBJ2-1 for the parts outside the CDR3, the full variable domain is NAGVMQNPRHLVRRRGQEARLRCSPMKGHSHVYWYRQLPEEGLKFMVYLQKENIIDESGMPKERFSAEFPKEGPSILRIQQVVRGDSAAYFCASSPPDRREQFFGPGTRLTVL.

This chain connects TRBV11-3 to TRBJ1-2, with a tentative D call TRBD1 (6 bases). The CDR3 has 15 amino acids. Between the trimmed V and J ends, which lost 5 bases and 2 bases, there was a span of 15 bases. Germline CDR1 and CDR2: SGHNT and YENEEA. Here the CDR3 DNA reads TGTGCCAGCAGCAATAACAGGGAACCCAACTATGGCTACACCTTC. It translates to CASSNNREPNYGYTF.

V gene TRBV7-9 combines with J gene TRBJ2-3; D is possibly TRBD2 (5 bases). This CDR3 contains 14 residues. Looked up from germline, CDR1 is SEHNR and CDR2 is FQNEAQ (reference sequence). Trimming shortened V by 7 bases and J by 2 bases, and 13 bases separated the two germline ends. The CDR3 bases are TGTGCCAGCACCCGGGAAGCGGCCACAGATACGCAGTATTTT. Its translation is CASTREAATDTQYF.

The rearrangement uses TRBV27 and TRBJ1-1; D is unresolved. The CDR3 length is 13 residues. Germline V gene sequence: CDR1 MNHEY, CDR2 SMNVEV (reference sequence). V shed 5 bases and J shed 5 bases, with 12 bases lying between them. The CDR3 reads CASSTQDSTEAFF. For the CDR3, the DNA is TGTGCCAGCAGTACCCAGGACTCGACTGAAGCTTTCTTT.

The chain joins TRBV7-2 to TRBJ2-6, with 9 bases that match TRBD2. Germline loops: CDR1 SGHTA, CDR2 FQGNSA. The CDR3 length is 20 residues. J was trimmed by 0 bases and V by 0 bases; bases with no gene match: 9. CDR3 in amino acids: CASSLARSGGSGSGANVLTF. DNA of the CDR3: TGTGCCAGCAGCTTAGCGCGGAGCGGGGGGTCGGGCTCTGGGGCCAACGTCCTGACTTTC.

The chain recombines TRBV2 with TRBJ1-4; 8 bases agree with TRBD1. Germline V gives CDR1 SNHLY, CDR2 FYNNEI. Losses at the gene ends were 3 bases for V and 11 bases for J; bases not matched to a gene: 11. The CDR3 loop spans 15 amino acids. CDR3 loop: CASSERGQGAFKLFF. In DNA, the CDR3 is TGTGCCAGCAGTGAGCGTGGGCAGGGGGCGTTTAAACTGTTTTTT.

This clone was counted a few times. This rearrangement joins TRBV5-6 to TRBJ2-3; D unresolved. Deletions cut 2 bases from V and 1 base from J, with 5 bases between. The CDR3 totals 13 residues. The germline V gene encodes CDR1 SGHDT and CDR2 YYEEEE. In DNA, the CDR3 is TGTGCCAGCAGCTTACACCGCACAGATACGCAGTATTTT. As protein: CASSLHRTDTQYF.

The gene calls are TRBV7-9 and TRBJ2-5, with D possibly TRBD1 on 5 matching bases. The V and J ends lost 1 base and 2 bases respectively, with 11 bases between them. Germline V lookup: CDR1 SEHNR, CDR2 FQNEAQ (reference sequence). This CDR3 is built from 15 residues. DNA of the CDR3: TGTGCCAGCAGCTTAGGAGACAGCTTACAAGAGACCCAGTACTTC. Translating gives CASSLGDSLQETQYF.

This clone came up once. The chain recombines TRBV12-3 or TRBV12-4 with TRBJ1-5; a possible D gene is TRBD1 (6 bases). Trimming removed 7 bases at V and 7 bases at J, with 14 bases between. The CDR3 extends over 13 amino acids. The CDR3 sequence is CASTQSGAQPQHF. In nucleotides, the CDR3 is TGTGCCAGCACCCAATCAGGGGCCCAGCCCCAGCATTTT.

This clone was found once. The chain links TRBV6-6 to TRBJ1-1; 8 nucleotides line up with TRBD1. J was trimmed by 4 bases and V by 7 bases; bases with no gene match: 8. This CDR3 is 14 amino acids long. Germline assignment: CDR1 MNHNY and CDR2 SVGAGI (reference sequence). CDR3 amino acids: CASNLQGEFTEAFF. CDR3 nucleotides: TGTGCCAGCAACCTACAGGGGGAATTCACTGAAGCTTTCTTT.

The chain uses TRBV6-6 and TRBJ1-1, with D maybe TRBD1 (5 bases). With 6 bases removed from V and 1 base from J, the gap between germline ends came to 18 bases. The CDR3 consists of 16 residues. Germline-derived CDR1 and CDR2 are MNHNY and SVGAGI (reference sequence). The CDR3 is CASRRAGRTENTEAFF. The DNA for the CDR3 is TGTGCCAGCAGAAGGGCGGGACGCACAGAGAACACTGAAGCTTTCTTT.

The CDR3 nucleotides read TGTGCCAGCAGGGGACAGGGTAGCAATCAGCCCCAGCATTTT. It yields the protein CASRGQGSNQPQHF. The chain uses TRBV2 and TRBJ1-5; 9 bases agree with TRBD1. This CDR3 is built from 14 residues. Losses at the gene ends were 6 bases for V and 0 bases for J; bases not matched to a gene: 0. Germline V lookup: CDR1 SNHLY, CDR2 FYNNEI.

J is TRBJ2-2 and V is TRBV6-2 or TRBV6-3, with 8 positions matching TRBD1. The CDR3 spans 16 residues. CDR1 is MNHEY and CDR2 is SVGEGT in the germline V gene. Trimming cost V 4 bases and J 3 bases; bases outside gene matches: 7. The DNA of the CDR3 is TGTGCCAGCAGTTCGCAGGGGGCGCCTTACACCGGGGAGCTGTTTTTT. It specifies CASSSQGAPYTGELFF.

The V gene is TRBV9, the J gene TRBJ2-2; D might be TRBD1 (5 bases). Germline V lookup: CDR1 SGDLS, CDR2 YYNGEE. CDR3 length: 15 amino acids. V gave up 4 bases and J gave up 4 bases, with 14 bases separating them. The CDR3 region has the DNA TGTGCCAGCAGCCCCAGCAGCAGGGCCACCGGGGAGCTGTTTTTT. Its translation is CASSPSSRATGELFF.

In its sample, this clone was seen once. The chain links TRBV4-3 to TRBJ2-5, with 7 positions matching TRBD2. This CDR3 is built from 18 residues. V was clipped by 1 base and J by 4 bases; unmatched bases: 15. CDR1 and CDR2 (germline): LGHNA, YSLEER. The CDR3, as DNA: TGCGCCAGCAGCCAAGGAGCGGGGCTTGCCGGGGTGGGAGAGACCCAGTACTTC. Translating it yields CASSQGAGLAGVGETQYF.

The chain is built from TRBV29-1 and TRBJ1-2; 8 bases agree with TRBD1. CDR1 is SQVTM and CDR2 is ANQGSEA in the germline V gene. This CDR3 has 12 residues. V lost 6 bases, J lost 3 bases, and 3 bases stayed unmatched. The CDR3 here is CSVYRGDYGYTF. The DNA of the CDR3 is TGCAGCGTCTACAGGGGGGACTATGGCTACACCTTC.

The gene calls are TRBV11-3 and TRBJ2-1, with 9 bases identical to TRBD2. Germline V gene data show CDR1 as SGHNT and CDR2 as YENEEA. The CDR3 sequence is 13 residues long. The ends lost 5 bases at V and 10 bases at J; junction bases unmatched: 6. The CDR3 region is CASSLKAGGEQFF. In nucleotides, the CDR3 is TGTGCCAGCAGCCTAAAAGCGGGAGGAGAGCAGTTCTTC.

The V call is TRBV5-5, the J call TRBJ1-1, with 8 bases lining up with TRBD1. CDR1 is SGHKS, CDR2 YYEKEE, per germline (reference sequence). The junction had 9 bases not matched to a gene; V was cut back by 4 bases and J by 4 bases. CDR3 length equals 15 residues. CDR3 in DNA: TGTGCCAGCAGCCCCCGACAGGGGCTAGGCACTGAAGCTTTCTTT. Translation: CASSPRQGLGTEAFF.

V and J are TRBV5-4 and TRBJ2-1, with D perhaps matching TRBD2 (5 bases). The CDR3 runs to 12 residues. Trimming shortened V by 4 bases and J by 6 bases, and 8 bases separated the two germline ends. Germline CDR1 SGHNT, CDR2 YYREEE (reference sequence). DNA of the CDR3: TGTGCCAGCAGCCCCGCGGGCAATGAGCAGTTCTTC. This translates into CASSPAGNEQFF.

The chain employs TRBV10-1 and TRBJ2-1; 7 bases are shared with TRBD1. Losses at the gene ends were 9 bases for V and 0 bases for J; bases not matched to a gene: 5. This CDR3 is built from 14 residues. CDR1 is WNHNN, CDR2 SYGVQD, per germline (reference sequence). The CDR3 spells CASPGQHSYNEQFF. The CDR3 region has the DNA TGCGCCAGTCCGGGACAGCACTCCTACAATGAGCAGTTCTTC.